This T cell receptor (beta chain) was recorded in a study of siplizumab effects on memory and regulatory T cells. Study-wide results and limits: Among mappable alloreactive CD4+ clones, the Treg-derived fraction averaged around 66% with siplizumab versus roughly 30% in controls.

The CDR3 totals 15 residues. Notes on this clone: Its antigen is as yet unknown.

TCRdb's copy holds only in-frame clones and misses some; the assay was immunoSEQ multiplex PCR. The sample carries some 52,000 clones, 95% to 97% recorded once. This chain connects TRBV12-1 to TRBJ1-5; the table's D call, TRBD1, was not checked against the DNA. TRBV12-1 is a pseudogene. Sequencing input: naive CD4+ T cells sorted from blood. This receptor was taken from a human donor in good health. The DNA for the CDR3 is TGTGCCAGCAGCGGCACCGGGACAGTAATTCAGCCCCAGCATTTT. Translating gives CASSGTGTVIQPQHF.